A selection of T cell receptor beta chains follows, all from one sample in a study of blood T cell repertoires in COVID-19. Profiling relied on immunoSEQ multiplex PCR, and the TCRdb table lists in-frame clones only, not all of them. The sample yields roughly 400,000 clones, about nine tenths seen once. Sequencing used PBMCs or T cells enriched from blood (not recorded which). These receptors came from a man aged 18 to 30 who had recovered from COVID-19. Both conserved end residues are part of each CDR3. The D gene is left open where the match is weak. Size values are once, few and many counts, or a class for expanded clones, and some rows have none.

TRBD1 | TRBJ2-3 | once | TRBV5-1 | CASSLGTGVTDTQYF
TRBD2 | TRBJ2-5 | . | TRBV7-8 | CASSLGTSLRETQYF
TRBD2 | TRBJ2-7 | once | TRBV4-1 | CASSQPTSSYEQYF
. | TRBJ1-4 | . | TRBV19 | CASSTSGVGEKLFF
. | TRBJ1-3 | . | TRBV28 | CASSKNQGSDTIYF
. | TRBJ1-5 | . | TRBV6-5 | CASGDRKGPQHF
. | TRBJ2-5 | once | TRBV9 | CASSARIYQETQYF
. | TRBJ1-5 | . | TRBV19 | CASRPGGYSNQPQHF
TRBD1 | TRBJ1-2 | . | TRBV19 | CASSTSPGQGTPNYGYTF
. | TRBJ1-5 | . | TRBV30 | CAWSVQGNQPQHF
. | TRBJ1-1 | . | TRBV5-6 | CASSLGQLLTTEAFF
. | TRBJ1-3 | few | TRBV18 | CASSPYGGSGNTIYF
. | TRBJ2-2 | . | TRBV7-9 | CASFPGSPPQIANTGELFF
. | TRBJ2-7 | . | TRBV29-1 | CSVRTAYEQYF
. | TRBJ2-7 | . | TRBV6-5 | CASSRGGTAAYEQYF
. | TRBJ1-3 | . | TRBV19 | CASMQVSGNTIYF
TRBD1 | TRBJ2-7 | . | TRBV10-3 | CAISDPGQGAHEQYF
. | TRBJ1-6 | . | TRBV9 | CASSALPIVSYNSPLHF
. | TRBJ1-2 | . | TRBV2 | CASGGLGVGYTF
. | TRBJ1-2 | . | TRBV14 | CASSPYLADPSSGYTF
. | TRBJ2-2 | . | TRBV4-1 | CASSQVAGSHTGELFF
. | TRBJ1-6 | few | TRBV10-2 | CASSEGESYNSPLHF
. | TRBJ2-5 | . | TRBV2 | CASRPGGAQETQYF
TRBD1 | TRBJ2-1 | once | TRBV19 | CASRRTGDPYNEQFF
TRBD2 | TRBJ2-1 | . | TRBV9 | CASSQTSGIYNEQFF
TRBD2 | TRBJ2-1 | . | TRBV7-9 | CASRLVAGDGNEQFF
. | TRBJ1-3 | few | TRBV5-4 | CASSLGGGTRSGNTIYF
. | TRBJ1-6 | . | TRBV7-9 | CASSPDSDNSPLHF
TRBD1 | TRBJ1-1 | . | TRBV27 | CASSTGGTEAFF
TRBD1 | TRBJ2-1 | . | TRBV7-2 | CASSDYWDSDNEQFF
TRBD2 | TRBJ2-5 | . | TRBV27 | CASRAGTEGGYETQYF
. | TRBJ2-7 | . | TRBV5-4 | CASSFQRSSYEQYF
TRBD1 | TRBJ1-1 | . | TRBV5-1 | CASSAGQGRGNTEAFF
TRBD1 | TRBJ2-3 | . | TRBV5-4 | CASSLGGRGSADTQYF
. | TRBJ1-1 | . | TRBV28 | CASSPGGLPEAFF
TRBD2 | TRBJ2-7 | . | TRBV28 | CASSLGLAGYEQYF
. | TRBJ2-7 | once | TRBV5-6 | CASSFWGGRAYEQYF
TRBD1 | TRBJ1-6 | . | TRBV3-1/TRBV3-2 | CASSPGQFLYNSPLHF
. | TRBJ2-1 | . | TRBV5-1 | CASSSTFREQFF
. | TRBJ1-2 | . | TRBV6-5 | CASSRGPFGYGYTF
. | TRBJ1-6 | . | TRBV28 | CASSPGGNSPLHF
. | TRBJ1-5 | . | TRBV10-3 | CAISDRLNQPQHF
TRBD1 | TRBJ1-4 | . | TRBV2 | CASSRQGITNEKLFF
. | TRBJ2-1 | . | TRBV27 | CASGRWQGSPAEQFF
. | TRBJ2-2 | . | TRBV4-1 | CASSQEGHVNTGELFF
. | TRBJ1-2 | few | TRBV10-3 | CAISESQVGYTF